Below, one T cell receptor beta chain is given with its context. Its antigen is still unknown. The TCR alpha and TCR beta cDNA libraries, bearing sample barcodes and UMIs, were generated by 5'RACE using constant-segment primers. TCRdb passed the 5' RACE reads through MiXCR, listing each CDR3 protein once. The sample yields 150,000 to 200,000 distinct CDR3 sequences, 15% to 20% seen once. Germline CDR1 GTSNPN, CDR2 SVGIG (reference sequence). The trim removed 4 bases at V and 5 bases at J, leaving 10 bases unmatched. This CDR3 has 14 residues. This sample stems from a study of T-cell memory formation after mild COVID-19. Study-wide findings and caveats: In pre-infection memory, a portion of responding clones appeared, which suggested that cross-reactive memory joined. Those CD4+ clones that contracted were mainly in CM and EM (CD8+ ones in EMRA). Later expanders leaned CD4+, whereas day 15 to 85 contracting clones were balanced CD4/CD8.

Source material: PBMCs or a T cell subset sorted from them (not recorded which). This receptor was identified in an adult woman who had mild COVID-19 (a few samples of this study predate the infection). Cell type and time point are not known. The chain carries TRBV30 and TRBJ2-5, with TRBD2 matching over 7 bases. CDR3 sequence reads: CAWKASGMLETQYF. The DNA for the CDR3 is TGTGCCTGGAAGGCCAGCGGGATGTTGGAGACCCAGTACTTC.